This T cell receptor beta chain was recovered during a study of glioma-infiltrating T cells. The iRepertoire nested amplicon-rescue multiplex PCR amplified TCR alpha and beta CDR3s from RNA. TCRdb redid the calling of the multiplex PCR reads with MiXCR, one entry per CDR3 protein. The table shows roughly 200,000 distinct CDR3 sequences, with more than 25% occurring only once. J lost 9 bases, V lost 0 bases, and 3 bases had no gene match. The CDR3 runs to 14 residues. Germline V gene lookup returns CDR1 MNHEY and CDR2 SVGAGI. This clonotype was recorded at least ten times. Source material: glioma tissue, nonneoplastic brain tissue, or PBMCs (not recorded which). This TCR was sampled from a human donor with low-grade glioma or glioblastoma, undergoing nonglioma brain surgery, or in good health (not recorded which). The chain couples TRBV6-5 to TRBJ2-1, with 9 bases fitting TRBD2. The chain's CDR3 is CASSYSWTSVEQFF. The CDR3 bases are TGTGCCAGCAGTTACTCCTGGACTAGCGTTGAGCAGTTCTTC.